This TCR beta chain was documented in a study of blood T cells in healthy people across ages. Study-wide background: T cells yielded about one barcoded beta molecule per two cells through template switching.

As concerns this clonotype: As yet, its antigen is unknown.

J lost 2 bases, V lost 4 bases, and 4 bases had no gene match. Germline V gene lookup returns CDR1 MNHNS and CDR2 SASEGT. This CDR3 contains 15 residues. Study conclusions and caveats: Measured against age, TCR beta diversity per million T cells decreased in a roughly linear manner.

A J-beta primer mix and a sample-barcoded 5' primer were used in a second PCR of roughly 7 to 12 cycles. Carrying 12 random nucleotides, a template-switch adaptor labeled each individual cDNA molecule. MiXCR was run by TCRdb on the 5' RACE reads, yielding one entry per CDR3 protein. Of over 600,000 distinct CDR3 sequences in the sample, over 20% were seen once. The sequenced sample was blood. This receptor was identified in a man aged 65 to 85 in good health. The chain carries TRBV6-1 and TRBJ2-5; 10 bases are shared with TRBD2. DNA for the CDR3: TGTGCCAGCAGTGGGCTAGCGGGGGTACAAGAGACCCAGTACTTC. Translation: CASSGLAGVQETQYF.